This T cell receptor (beta chain) emerged from a study of Tregs in tolerant kidney transplant recipients. Study-level points and caveats: Biological reproducibility was not directly addressed, but technical replication error appeared minimal.

V was pared by 0 bases and J by 7 bases, with 19 bases between. Looked up from germline, CDR1 is SGHRS and CDR2 is YFSETQ. The CDR3 runs to 16 residues. TCRdb's table, derived via immunoSEQ multiplex PCR, lists solely in-frame clones and lacks some. Altogether about 2,500 clones are present, about 44% being singletons, with the ten largest covering 7% to 8.5%. This clone has only a few counts. Its target is not known. The clonotype originates from a human donor in good health. Sequenced input: Tregs from blood cultured with allogeneic cells. The gene calls are TRBV5-1 and TRBJ1-1; D is perhaps TRBD1 (5 bases). The CDR3 region has the DNA TGCGCCAGCAGCTTGGTAAGGGGAATCGGGGGATTTGAAGCTTTCTTT. Amino acids: CASSLVRGIGGFEAFF.